The source of this T cell receptor beta chain is a study of shared clonotypes between healthy human individuals. The assay was immunoSEQ multiplex PCR, and TCRdb's table has in-frame clones only and misses some. The sample includes fewer than 550,000 clones, about 80% of them seen just once. Germline V lookup: CDR1 GTSNPN, CDR2 SVGIG (reference sequence). CDR3 length equals 13 residues. V lost 2 bases, J lost 6 bases, and 10 bases lay in between. For this clone: Its cognate antigen is unknown.

Study results and caveats: Sample collection involved blood only; tissue repertoires are likely different.

Specimen: PBMCs. The chain is built from TRBV30 and TRBJ2-2; weak D call: TRBD2 (6 bases). The sequence came from a middle-aged woman in good health. Some clones in this sample may be carry-over from other donors' samples. The CDR3 region is CAWSRTGAGELFF. CDR3 bases: TGTGCCTGGAGTCGAACGGGGGCCGGGGAGCTGTTTTTT.